Presented here are 15 T cell receptor beta chains from one specimen sequenced in a study of CD8 T cells in Susac syndrome. Reverse transcription of about 0.45 to 1 ug RNA used random hexamers. MiXCR, run by TCRdb on the immunoSEQ multiplex PCR reads, gives a single entry per CDR3 protein. The table lists 150,000 to 200,000 distinct CDR3 sequences, roughly 95% of them singletons. Specimen: CD4+ T cells from PBMCs. The receptors were gathered from a human donor with multiple sclerosis.

As to this clonotype: The germline gene is not matched at one end of the junction; a read error may be the cause. This chain connects TRBV5-1 to TRBJ2-7; D call uncertain. CDR1 and CDR2 from the germline V gene are SGHRS and YFSETQ. This CDR3 contains 14 residues. Here the CDR3 DNA reads TGCGCCAGCAGCCCTGGGCAGATCCGCTCCCACCCCCGCTTC. It is translated as CASSPGQIRSHPRF.

This clonotype was observed once. V is TRBV10-3 and J is TRBJ2-2, with D perhaps matching TRBD1 or TRBD2 (6 bases each). CDR1 and CDR2 (germline): ENHRY, SYGVKD. The CDR3 contains 13 residues. V was clipped by 10 bases and J by 6 bases, with 15 bases between them. The CDR3 coding sequence is TGTGCCACAAGAATCGGGGGCTCCGGGGAGCTGTTTTTT. Residues: CATRIGGSGELFF.

This chain links TRBV5-4 with TRBJ1-2; possible D gene TRBD1, 5 bases. CDR3 length: 14 residues. Trimming took 3 bases from V and 2 from J, leaving 11 bases between them. Germline loops: CDR1 SGHNT, CDR2 YYREEE (reference sequence). CDR3 amino acids: CASSSGTLNYGYTF. Here the CDR3 DNA reads TGTGCCAGCAGCTCCGGGACCCTCAACTATGGCTACACCTTC.

The chain couples TRBV5-1 to TRBJ2-7; 10 bases are shared with TRBD2. The germline CDR1 and CDR2 sequences are SGHRS and YFSETQ. The V and J ends lost 0 bases and 7 bases, in that order; junction bases with no gene match: 13. The CDR3 totals 17 residues. The CDR3 coding sequence is TGCGCCAGCAGCTTGGTAACTAGCGGGACCCTCTTCCTGGAGCAGTACTTC. Translating gives CASSLVTSGTLFLEQYF.

CDR3 coding DNA: TGTGCCAGCAGCTTAGGCCGGTTGGGCACAGATACGCAGTATTTT. This codes for CASSLGRLGTDTQYF. V is TRBV7-8 and J is TRBJ2-3, with unresolved D. There are 15 residues in the CDR3. Trimming removed 1 base from V and 1 base from J, with 9 bases in between. In germline, CDR1 is SGHVS, CDR2 FQNEAQ. The full variable domain, completed using reference TRBV7-8 and TRBJ2-3, is GAGVSQSPRYKVAKRGQDVALRCDPISGHVSLFWYQQALGQGPEFLTYFQNEAQLDKSGLPSDRFFAERPEGSVSTLKIQRTQQEDSAVYLCASSLGRLGTDTQYFGPGTRLTVL.

The genes are TRBV28 and TRBJ2-5; 11 nucleotides agree with TRBD2. The CDR3 is made up of 15 amino acids. Germline V lookup: CDR1 MDHEN, CDR2 SYDVKM. The ends lost 8 bases at V and 2 bases at J; junction bases unmatched: 7. The CDR3 coding sequence is TGTGCCAGCGTCCTAGCGGGAGGAATTCAAGAGACCCAGTACTTC. Amino acids: CASVLAGGIQETQYF.

V gene TRBV27 combines with J gene TRBJ1-1; D is unclear. V lost 6 bases and J lost 5, with 13 bases in between. The germline V gene has CDR1 MNHEY and CDR2 SMNVEV (reference sequence). The CDR3 is 13 residues long. The CDR3 protein is CASRSLMETEAFF. CDR3 nucleotides: TGTGCCAGCAGAAGCCTAATGGAGACTGAAGCTTTCTTT.

A few counts support this clonotype. The genes are TRBV9 and TRBJ1-3; tentatively, D is TRBD1 (5 bases). The V end was cut by 3 bases, the J end by 2 bases, with 12 bases between. Germline V lookup: CDR1 SGDLS, CDR2 YYNGEE. This CDR3 is built from 15 residues. The CDR3 loop reads CASSEAGATGNTIYF. Written as DNA, the CDR3 is TGTGCCAGCAGCGAGGCCGGGGCGACTGGAAACACCATATATTTT.

The CDR3 here is CASHPGSGSNYGYTF. The CDR3 DNA reads as TGCGCCAGCCACCCGGGTTCCGGCAGCAACTATGGCTACACCTTC. The chain is built from TRBV5-1 and TRBJ1-2; the D is unclear. Per the germline V gene, CDR1 is SGHRS and CDR2 is YFSETQ. The CDR3 has 15 residues. V dropped 7 bases and J dropped 2 bases, with 18 bases sitting between them.

The V gene is TRBV5-1, the J gene TRBJ2-7; TRBD2 aligns across 7 bases. The germline V gene encodes CDR1 SGHRS and CDR2 YFSETQ. The CDR3 sequence is 14 residues long. The J segment lost 5 bases and the V segment lost 0 bases, leaving 5 bases of the junction unmatched. CDR3 nucleotides: TGCGCCAGCAGCTTGGGCGGGAGAGAACACGAGCAGTACTTC. This sequence encodes CASSLGGREHEQYF.

V usage is TRBV5-4 and J usage is TRBJ1-1, with a possible D match to TRBD1 (6 bases). The CDR3 contains 17 residues. In germline, CDR1 is SGHNT, CDR2 YYREEE (reference sequence). Between the trimmed V and J ends, which lost 0 bases and 7 bases, there was a span of 22 bases. The CDR3 DNA reads TGTGCCAGCAGCTTGGGGTGGGTCGGTGGGGGCCCGGGTGAAGCTTTCTTT. Its translation is CASSLGWVGGGPGEAFF.

The chain employs TRBV19 and TRBJ2-3, with D unresolved. Germline CDR1 and CDR2: LNHDA and SQIVND (reference sequence). V was pared by 5 bases and J by 2 bases, with 2 bases between. The CDR3 length is 11 residues. This chain's CDR3 is CASSHTDTQYF. The DNA of the CDR3 is TGTGCCAGTAGTCACACAGATACGCAGTATTTT.

V and J are TRBV20-1 and TRBJ1-3; D ambiguous. The germline CDR1 and CDR2 sequences are DFQATT and SNEGSKA (reference sequence). Trimming left V 2 bases short and J 0 bases short, with 5 bases between. This CDR3 has 13 amino acids. CDR3 residues: CSARRDSGNTIYF. CDR3 in DNA: TGCAGTGCTAGACGGGACTCTGGAAACACCATATATTTT.

In this sample, this clonotype turned up once. The chain joins TRBV29-1 to TRBJ1-1; D ambiguous. With 7 bases removed from V and 5 bases from J, the gap between germline ends came to 8 bases. Germline V lookup: CDR1 SQVTM, CDR2 ANQGSEA. This CDR3 region has 10 residues. The CDR3 nucleotides read TGCAGCGGGGTGTGGACTGAAGCTTTCTTT. This translates into CSGVWTEAFF.

The chain carries TRBV24-1 and TRBJ2-2; 10 bases align to TRBD2. CDR1 and CDR2 from the germline V gene are KGHDR and SFDVKD. V was pared by 7 bases and J by 1 base, with 5 bases of the junction left unmatched. This CDR3 region has 16 residues. CDR3 protein: CATRGPSGRNTGELFF. The CDR3 DNA reads as TGTGCCACCAGGGGACCTAGCGGGAGGAACACCGGGGAGCTGTTTTTT.